One and the same sample provided the 18 T cell receptor beta chains below, sequenced in a study of Graves' ophthalmopathy and Graves' hyperthyroidism. Amplified TCR beta CDR3 regions were obtained using RNA transcripts as template. Second-round multiplex PCR followed a first-round RT-PCR using HTBI primers. TCRdb reanalysed the multiplex PCR reads using MiXCR and keeps one entry per CDR3 protein. Of 150,000 to 200,000 distinct CDR3 sequences in the sample, about two fifths were seen once. Sequencing was done on a sample of peripheral blood. The receptors stem from a man aged 25-45 years with Graves' ophthalmopathy.

The CDR3 protein is CASSTLGGANQPQHF. The CDR3 DNA sequence: TGTGCCAGCAGTACCCTGGGGGGGGCCAATCAGCCCCAGCATTTT. The V gene is TRBV6-1, the J gene TRBJ1-5; maybe TRBD1 (6 bases). This CDR3 has 15 residues. Trimming left V 5 bases short and J 3 bases short, with 14 bases between. Germline V gives CDR1 MNHNS, CDR2 SASEGT.

This clonotype was counted many times. The genes are TRBV12-3 or TRBV12-4 and TRBJ2-5, with 9 positions matching TRBD2. After removal of 3 bases from V and 3 bases from J, the junction contained 5 bases not matched to a gene. The CDR3 spans 15 residues. CDR3 sequence (DNA): TGTGCCAGCAGTTTGGGCGGGAGGGTTGAAGAGACCCAGTACTTC. Protein: CASSLGGRVEETQYF.

This clonotype was seen many times. The CDR3 loop is CASSLYPGTSGEGYEQYF. In nucleotides, the CDR3 is TGTGCCAGCAGTTTATACCCCGGGACTAGCGGGGAAGGGTACGAGCAGTACTTC. The rearrangement links TRBV28 to TRBJ2-7, with 13 bases lining up with TRBD2. The CDR3 is 18 amino acids. Germline V gene data show CDR1 as MDHEN and CDR2 as SYDVKM. The trim removed 1 base at V and 4 bases at J, leaving 10 bases unmatched.

The chain links TRBV27 to TRBJ2-7; 11 bases are a match to TRBD2. Germline trimming cut 4 bases from V and 4 bases from J; bases unmatched to any gene: 3. Germline lookup yields CDR1 MNHEY and CDR2 SMNVEV (reference sequence). The length of the CDR3 is 14 residues. The chain's CDR3 is CASSYRLAGYEQYF. For the CDR3, the DNA is TGTGCCAGCAGTTACCGACTAGCGGGATACGAGCAGTACTTC.

This clonotype was counted a few times. The DNA for the CDR3 is TGTGCCATCAGTGAGCCTCGGGACACCGATTTAGCTTTCTTT. Encoded protein: CAISEPRDTDLAFF. V usage is TRBV10-3 and J usage is TRBJ1-1; D might be TRBD1 (6 bases). This CDR3 contains 14 residues. V lost 2 bases, J lost 10 bases, and 17 bases lay in between. CDR1 ENHRY and CDR2 SYGVKD come from the germline V gene.

The gene calls are TRBV11-2 and TRBJ1-5; TRBD1 matches 7 bases. Trimming removed 4 bases from V and 9 bases from J; junction bases left unmatched: 15. There are 16 residues in the CDR3. Germline V gives CDR1 SGHAT, CDR2 FQNNGV. As DNA, the CDR3 is TGTGCCAGCAGCTCGACAGGGCGGGATGGCCTGATGCCCCAGCATTTT. This gives the protein CASSSTGRDGLMPQHF.

The chain is built from TRBV7-8 and TRBJ2-7; TRBD2 aligns across 13 bases. This CDR3 contains 16 residues. Germline V CDR1 and CDR2: SGHVS, FQNEAQ. V was pared by 0 bases and J by 9 bases, with 8 bases of the junction left unmatched. DNA of the CDR3: TGTGCCAGCAGCTTAGCCTTACTAGCGGGAGGGCCGGGGCAGTACTTC. Its protein product is CASSLALLAGGPGQYF.

This clonotype came up many times. The rearrangement links TRBV12-3 or TRBV12-4 to TRBJ2-2; no definite D call. The CDR3 length is 14 residues. V was cut by 7 bases and J by 4 bases, with 13 bases left in between. In nucleotides, the CDR3 is TGTGCCAGCACCCTGACCGGCGGCACCGGGGAGCTGTTTTTT. Its protein is CASTLTGGTGELFF.

V and J are TRBV7-2 and TRBJ1-5, with D tentatively TRBD1 (5 bases). Deletions cut 6 bases from V and 4 bases from J, with 10 bases between. This CDR3 region has 13 residues. The germline V gene encodes CDR1 SGHTA and CDR2 FQGNSA. CDR3 sequence: CASRGDGNQPQHF. Written as DNA, the CDR3 is TGTGCCAGCAGGGGGGACGGAAATCAGCCCCAGCATTTT.

J is TRBJ1-1 and V is TRBV6-1; D is perhaps TRBD1 (6 bases). This CDR3 contains 15 residues. The germline gives CDR1 MNHNS, CDR2 SASEGT. V was pared by 8 bases and J by 10 bases, with 26 bases between. CDR3 region: CASFETGGRGIRAFF. CDR3 sequence (DNA): TGTGCCAGCTTCGAAACGGGGGGGCGCGGAATTCGAGCTTTCTTT.

This clonotype appeared many times. The chain joins TRBV27 to TRBJ2-7; D is possibly TRBD1 or TRBD2 (5 bases each). The CDR3 has 14 amino acids. Trimming shortened V by 7 bases and J by 3 bases, and 16 bases separated the two germline ends. Germline CDR1 and CDR2: MNHEY and SMNVEV (reference sequence). CDR3 residues: CASTGAGTNYEQYF. The CDR3 DNA reads TGTGCCAGCACCGGGGCAGGGACCAACTACGAGCAGTACTTC.

This clonotype showed up many times. V and J are TRBV19 and TRBJ1-2; D possibly corresponds to TRBD1 (6 bases). The CDR3 sequence is 16 residues long. The germline V gene has CDR1 LNHDA and CDR2 SQIVND (reference sequence). V was clipped by 3 bases and J by 0 bases, with 14 bases between them. CDR3: CASSIRGQHSNYGYTF. The CDR3 nucleotides are TGTGCCAGTAGTATCCGAGGACAGCATTCTAACTATGGCTACACCTTC.

The chain uses TRBV9 and TRBJ1-3; tentative D call: TRBD1 (5 bases). The CDR3 is made up of 16 amino acids. Deletions cut 3 bases from V and 0 bases from J, with 13 bases between. CDR1 is SGDLS and CDR2 is YYNGEE in the germline V gene. CDR3 sequence: CASSARRGSSGNTIYF. CDR3 DNA: TGTGCCAGCAGCGCCCGGCGGGGGTCCTCTGGAAACACCATATATTTT.

This clonotype was counted ten times or more. The rearrangement links TRBV7-8 to TRBJ1-2, with no clear D. Trimming pared 5 bases from V and 5 bases from J, leaving 15 bases between. The germline V gene encodes CDR1 SGHVS and CDR2 FQNEAQ. The CDR3 is 14 amino acids. This CDR3 reads CASSRGPENYGYTF. The CDR3 coding sequence is TGTGCCAGCAGCCGGGGTCCGGAAAATTATGGCTACACCTTC.

This clonotype was counted many times. The J gene is TRBJ2-5, the V gene TRBV29-1, with unresolved D. The ends were cut back, 4 bases at V and 1 base at J, with 10 bases in the middle. The CDR3 loop spans 13 amino acids. The germline gives CDR1 SQVTM, CDR2 ANQGSEA. The CDR3 loop is CSVVVISQETQYF. CDR3 in DNA: TGCAGCGTTGTGGTCATCAGCCAAGAGACCCAGTACTTC.

The chain uses TRBV30 and TRBJ1-1, with TRBD1 as a possible D gene (6 bases). Germline values: CDR1 GTSNPN, CDR2 SVGIG (reference sequence). Trimming took off 1 base at V and 7 bases at J, with 16 bases between the two ends. The length of the CDR3 is 14 residues. CDR3 sequence reads: CAWSGQGSGGEAFF. CDR3 DNA: TGTGCCTGGAGTGGCCAGGGGAGCGGGGGTGAAGCTTTCTTT.

The CDR3: CSGRTTNYEQYF. CDR3 sequence (DNA): TGCAGCGGAAGGACTACCAACTACGAGCAGTACTTC. The V gene is TRBV29-1, the J gene TRBJ2-7; possibly TRBD2 for D (6 bases). The V gene's germline CDR1 is SQVTM and CDR2 ANQGSEA. The V and J ends lost 7 bases and 3 bases respectively, with 13 bases between them. The CDR3 is made up of 12 amino acids.

In this sample, this clonotype turned up many times. The chain links TRBV6-1 to TRBJ2-5; 9 positions match TRBD2. Trimming took 2 bases from V and 2 from J; bases not matched to a gene: 6. Germline CDR1 is MNHNS and CDR2 is SASEGT. This CDR3 spans 16 amino acids. The CDR3 loop reads CASSEPLSGGQETQYF. The CDR3 coding sequence is TGTGCCAGCAGTGAACCCCTTAGCGGGGGACAAGAGACCCAGTACTTC.